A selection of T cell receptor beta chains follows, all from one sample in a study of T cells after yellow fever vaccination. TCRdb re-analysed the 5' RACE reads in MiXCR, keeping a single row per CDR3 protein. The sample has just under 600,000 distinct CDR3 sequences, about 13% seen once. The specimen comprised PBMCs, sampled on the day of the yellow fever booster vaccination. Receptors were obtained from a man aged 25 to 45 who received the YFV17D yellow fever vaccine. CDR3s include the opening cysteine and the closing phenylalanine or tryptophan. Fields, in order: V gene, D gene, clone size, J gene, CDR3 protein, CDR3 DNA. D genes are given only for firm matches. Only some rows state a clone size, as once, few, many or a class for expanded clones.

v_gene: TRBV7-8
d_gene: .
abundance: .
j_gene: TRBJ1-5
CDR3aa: CASSPSTPPGMPQHF
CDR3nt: TGTGCCAGCAGTCCGTCGACCCCTCCAGGGATGCCCCAGCATTTT

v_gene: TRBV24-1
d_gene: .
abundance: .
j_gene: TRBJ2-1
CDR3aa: CATSDFTNEQFF
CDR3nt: TGTGCCACCAGTGATTTTACCAATGAGCAGTTCTTC

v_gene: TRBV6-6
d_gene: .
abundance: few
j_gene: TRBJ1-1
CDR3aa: CASMDGSTEAFF
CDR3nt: TGTGCCAGCATGGATGGTTCCACTGAAGCTTTCTTT

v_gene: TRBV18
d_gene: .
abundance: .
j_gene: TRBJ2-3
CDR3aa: CASSQSGRPTDTQYF
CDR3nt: TGTGCCAGCTCACAAAGCGGAAGACCCACAGATACGCAGTATTTT

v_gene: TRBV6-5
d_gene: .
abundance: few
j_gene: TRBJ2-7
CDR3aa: CASSSPGGVDYRPYEQYF
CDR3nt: TGTGCCAGCAGTTCTCCGGGGGGCGTAGACTACCGACCCTACGAGCAGTACTTC

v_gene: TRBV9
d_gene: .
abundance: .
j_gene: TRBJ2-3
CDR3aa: CASSVDGIHTDTQYF
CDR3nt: TGTGCCAGCAGCGTAGATGGGATCCACACAGATACGCAGTATTTT

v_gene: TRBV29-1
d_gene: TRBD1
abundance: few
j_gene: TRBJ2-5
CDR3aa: CSARTGVRETQYF
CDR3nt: TGCAGCGCCCGGACAGGGGTTCGGGAGACCCAGTACTTC

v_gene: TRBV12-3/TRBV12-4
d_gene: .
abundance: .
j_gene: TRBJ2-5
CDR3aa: CASSLAIPETQYF
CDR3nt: TGTGCCAGCAGTTTAGCGATCCCGGAGACCCAGTACTTC

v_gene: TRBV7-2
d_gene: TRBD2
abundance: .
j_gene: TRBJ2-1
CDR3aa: CASSLVGTSGVEQFF
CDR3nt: TGTGCCAGCAGCTTAGTAGGGACTAGCGGGGTGGAGCAGTTCTTC

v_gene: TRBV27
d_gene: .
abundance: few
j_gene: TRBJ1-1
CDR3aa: CASSSSEVNTEAFF
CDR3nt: TGTGCCAGCAGTTCCTCGGAGGTGAACACTGAAGCTTTCTTT

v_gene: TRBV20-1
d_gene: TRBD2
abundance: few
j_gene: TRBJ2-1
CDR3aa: CSARLSTSGNLNEQFF
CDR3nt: TGCAGTGCTAGACTCTCAACTAGCGGAAACCTTAATGAGCAGTTCTTC

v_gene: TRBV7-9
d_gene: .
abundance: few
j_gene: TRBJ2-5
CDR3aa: CASSLLDGIGRETQYF
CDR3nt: TGTGCCAGCAGCTTACTGGACGGGATCGGTCGGGAGACCCAGTACTTC

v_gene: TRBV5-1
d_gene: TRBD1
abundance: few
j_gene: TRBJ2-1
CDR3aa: CASSLGTGDRLKFF
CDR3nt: TGCGCCAGCAGCTTGGGAACAGGGGACCGTCTTAAGTTCTTC

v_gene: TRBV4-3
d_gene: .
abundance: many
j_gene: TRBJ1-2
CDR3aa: CASSQENRAFNGYTF
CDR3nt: TGCGCCAGCAGCCAAGAAAACAGGGCGTTCAATGGCTACACCTTC

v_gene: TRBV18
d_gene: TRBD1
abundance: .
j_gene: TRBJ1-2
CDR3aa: CASSPETGTNYGYTF
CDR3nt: TGTGCCAGCTCACCAGAGACAGGGACTAACTATGGCTACACCTTC

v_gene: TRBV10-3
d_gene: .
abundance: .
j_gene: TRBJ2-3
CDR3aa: CAISESAGSTDTQYF
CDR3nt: TGTGCCATCAGTGAGTCTGCCGGGAGTACAGATACGCAGTATTTT

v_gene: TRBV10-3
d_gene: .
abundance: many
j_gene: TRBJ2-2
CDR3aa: CAISEKGPKATGELFF
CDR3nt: TGTGCCATCAGTGAAAAGGGGCCGAAGGCAACCGGGGAGCTGTTTTTT

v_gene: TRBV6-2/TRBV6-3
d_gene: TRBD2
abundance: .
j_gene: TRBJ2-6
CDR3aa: CASSATSSLSSGANVLTF
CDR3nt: TGTGCCAGCAGCGCGACTAGCAGTCTCAGCTCTGGGGCCAACGTCCTGACTTTC

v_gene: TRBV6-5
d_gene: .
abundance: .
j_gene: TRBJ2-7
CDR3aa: CASSYLGGGKVVQYF
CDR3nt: TGTGCCAGCAGTTACCTGGGGGGCGGGAAGGTAGTGCAGTACTTC

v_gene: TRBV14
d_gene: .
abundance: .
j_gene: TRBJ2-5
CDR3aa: CASSQGPVGNRYF
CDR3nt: TGTGCCAGCAGCCAAGGCCCGGTGGGGAACCGGTACTTC

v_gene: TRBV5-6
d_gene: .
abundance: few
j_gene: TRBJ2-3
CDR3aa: CASSTAWSGPDTDTQYF
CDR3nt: TGTGCCAGCAGCACAGCTTGGTCAGGACCCGACACAGATACGCAGTATTTT

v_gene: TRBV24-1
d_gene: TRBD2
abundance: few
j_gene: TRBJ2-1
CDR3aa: CAPLDPSGVYNEQFF
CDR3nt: TGTGCCCCCCTCGATCCTAGCGGGGTCTACAATGAGCAGTTCTTC

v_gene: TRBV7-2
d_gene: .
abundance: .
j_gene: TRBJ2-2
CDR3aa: CASSRLRTENTGELFF
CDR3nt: TGTGCCAGCAGCCGATTAAGGACAGAAAACACCGGGGAGCTGTTTTTT

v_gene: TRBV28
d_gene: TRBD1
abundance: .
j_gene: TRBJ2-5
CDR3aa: CASSLPSSIGTAQETQYF
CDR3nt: TGTGCCAGCAGTTTGCCCTCCTCCATCGGGACAGCACAAGAGACCCAGTACTTC

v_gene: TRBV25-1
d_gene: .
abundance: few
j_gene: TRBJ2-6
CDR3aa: CASSESGVSGANVLTF
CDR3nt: TGTGCCAGCAGTGAATCGGGGGTCTCTGGGGCCAACGTCCTGACTTTC

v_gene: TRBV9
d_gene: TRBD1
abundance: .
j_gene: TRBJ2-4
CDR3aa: CASSVAPLLGTGENIQYF
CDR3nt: TGTGCCAGCAGCGTAGCCCCCCTTTTAGGGACAGGGGAGAACATTCAGTACTTC

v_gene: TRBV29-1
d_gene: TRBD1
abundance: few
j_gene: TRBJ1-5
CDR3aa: CSVTGGYNQPQHF
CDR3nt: TGCAGCGTCACAGGGGGCTACAATCAGCCCCAGCATTTT

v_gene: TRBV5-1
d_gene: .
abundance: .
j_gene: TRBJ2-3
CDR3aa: CASSLAYVGGGIDTQYF
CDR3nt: TGCGCCAGCAGCTTGGCCTACGTGGGAGGAGGGATAGATACGCAGTATTTT

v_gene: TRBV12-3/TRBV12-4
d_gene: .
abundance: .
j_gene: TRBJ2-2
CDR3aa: CASGGHNTGELFF
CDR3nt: TGTGCCAGCGGGGGACACAACACCGGGGAGCTGTTTTTT

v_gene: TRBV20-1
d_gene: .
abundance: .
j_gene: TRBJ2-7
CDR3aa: CSPLSSSYEQYF
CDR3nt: TGCAGTCCTTTGAGTAGTTCCTACGAGCAGTACTTC

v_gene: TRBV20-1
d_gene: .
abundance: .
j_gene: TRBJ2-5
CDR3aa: CSVGSETQYF
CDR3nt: TGCAGTGTCGGCTCGGAGACCCAGTACTTC

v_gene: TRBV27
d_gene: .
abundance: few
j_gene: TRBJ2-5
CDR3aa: CASSPSRAIIIQETQYF
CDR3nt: TGTGCCAGCAGTCCCAGCCGGGCCATAATTATCCAAGAGACCCAGTACTTC

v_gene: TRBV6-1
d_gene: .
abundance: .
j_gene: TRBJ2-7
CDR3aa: CASIQQGAPYEQYF
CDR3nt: TGTGCCAGCATACAGCAAGGGGCGCCCTACGAGCAGTACTTC

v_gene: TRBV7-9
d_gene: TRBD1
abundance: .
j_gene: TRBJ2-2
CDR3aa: CASSGQVVGELFF
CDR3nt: TGTGCCAGCAGCGGACAGGTTGTCGGGGAGCTGTTTTTT

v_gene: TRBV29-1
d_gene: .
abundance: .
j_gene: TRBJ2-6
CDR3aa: CSVRLSPHSGANVLTF
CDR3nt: TGCAGCGTTCGTCTGTCTCCTCACTCTGGGGCCAACGTCCTGACTTTC

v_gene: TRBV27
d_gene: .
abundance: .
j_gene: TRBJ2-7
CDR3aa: CASSPYDRSYEQYF
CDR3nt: TGTGCCAGCAGCCCTTACGACCGAAGCTACGAGCAGTACTTC

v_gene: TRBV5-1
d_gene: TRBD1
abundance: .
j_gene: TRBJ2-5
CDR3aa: CASSLGGGAETQYF
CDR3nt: TGCGCCAGCAGCTTGGGAGGGGGCGCGGAGACCCAGTACTTC

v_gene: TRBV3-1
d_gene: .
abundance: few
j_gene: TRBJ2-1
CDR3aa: CASSQVPGRGEQFF
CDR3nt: TGTGCCAGCAGCCAAGTCCCAGGCCGAGGGGAGCAGTTCTTC

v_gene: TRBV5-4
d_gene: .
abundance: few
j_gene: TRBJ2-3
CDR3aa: CASSSPLLADTQYF
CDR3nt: TGTGCCAGCAGCTCGCCCCTTCTAGCAGATACGCAGTATTTT

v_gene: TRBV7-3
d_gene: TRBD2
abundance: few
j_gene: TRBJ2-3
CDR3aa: CASSLLGLASDTQYF
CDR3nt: TGTGCCAGCAGCTTACTTGGACTAGCCTCAGATACGCAGTATTTT

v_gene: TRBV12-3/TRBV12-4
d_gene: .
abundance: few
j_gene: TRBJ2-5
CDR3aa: CASSWGGGHYETQYF
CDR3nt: TGTGCCAGCAGTTGGGGTGGGGGTCATTATGAGACCCAGTACTTC

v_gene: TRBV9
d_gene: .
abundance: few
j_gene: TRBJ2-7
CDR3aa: CASSEGSGFNEQYF
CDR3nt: TGTGCCAGCAGCGAGGGAAGCGGGTTCAACGAGCAGTACTTC

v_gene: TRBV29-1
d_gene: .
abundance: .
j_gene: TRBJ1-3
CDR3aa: CSVESGAQQGNTIYF
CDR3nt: TGCAGCGTTGAAAGCGGTGCCCAGCAGGGAAACACCATATATTTT

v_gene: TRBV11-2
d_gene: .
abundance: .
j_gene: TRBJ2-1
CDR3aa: CASSLGGVEQFF
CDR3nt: TGTGCCAGCAGCTTAGGGGGCGTTGAGCAGTTCTTC

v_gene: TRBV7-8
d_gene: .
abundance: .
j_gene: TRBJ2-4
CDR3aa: CASSLVFNPSGIQYF
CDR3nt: TGTGCCAGCAGCTTAGTTTTTAACCCCAGCGGCATTCAGTACTTC

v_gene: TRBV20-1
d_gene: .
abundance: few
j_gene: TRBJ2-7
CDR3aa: CSAASRTGGYEQYF
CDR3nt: TGCAGTGCAGCATCTCGGACCGGAGGCTACGAGCAGTACTTC

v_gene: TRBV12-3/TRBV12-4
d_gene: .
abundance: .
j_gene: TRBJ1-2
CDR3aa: CASTLQGLRVNTF
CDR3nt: TGTGCCAGCACATTACAAGGGCTTAGGGTCAACACCTTC

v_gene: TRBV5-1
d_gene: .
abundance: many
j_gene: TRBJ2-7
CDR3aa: CASSLEGSGNSYEQYF
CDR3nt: TGCGCCAGCAGCTTGGAGGGTAGCGGTAACTCCTACGAGCAGTACTTC

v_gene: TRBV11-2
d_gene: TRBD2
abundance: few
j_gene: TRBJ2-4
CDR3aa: CASSAEPGLPIQYF
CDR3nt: TGTGCCAGCAGCGCCGAACCGGGACTACCTATTCAGTACTTC

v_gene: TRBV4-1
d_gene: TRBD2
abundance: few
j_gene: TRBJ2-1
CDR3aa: CASSPDLSGSPGEQFF
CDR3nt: TGCGCCAGCAGCCCAGACTTGAGCGGGAGCCCGGGTGAGCAGTTCTTC

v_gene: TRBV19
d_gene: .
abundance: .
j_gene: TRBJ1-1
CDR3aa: CASSPTGRGATEAFF
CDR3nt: TGTGCCAGTAGTCCCACGGGGAGGGGCGCGACTGAAGCTTTCTTT

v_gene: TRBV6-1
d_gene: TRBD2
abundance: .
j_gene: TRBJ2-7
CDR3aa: CASSVLADTYEQYF
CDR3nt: TGTGCCAGCAGTGTCCTAGCGGATACCTACGAGCAGTACTTC

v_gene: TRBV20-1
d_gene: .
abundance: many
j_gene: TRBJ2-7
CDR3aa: CSARRESYEQYF
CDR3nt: TGCAGTGCTAGACGGGAGAGTTACGAGCAGTACTTC

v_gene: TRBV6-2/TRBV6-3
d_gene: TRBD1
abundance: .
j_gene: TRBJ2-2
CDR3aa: CASRGTGKNTGELFF
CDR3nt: TGTGCCAGTCGCGGGACAGGAAAAAACACCGGGGAGCTGTTTTTT

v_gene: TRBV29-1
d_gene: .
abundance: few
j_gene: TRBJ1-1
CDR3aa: CGTNTEAFF
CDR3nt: TGTGGGACGAACACTGAAGCTTTCTTT

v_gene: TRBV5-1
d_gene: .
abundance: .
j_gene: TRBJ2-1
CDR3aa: CASMESNEQFF
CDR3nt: TGCGCCAGCATGGAGTCTAATGAGCAGTTCTTC

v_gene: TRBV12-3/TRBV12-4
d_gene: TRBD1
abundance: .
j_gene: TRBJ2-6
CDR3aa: CAFCLGRTGVTGANVLTF
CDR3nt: TGTGCCTTCTGTTTAGGACGCACAGGGGTAACTGGGGCCAACGTCCTGACTTTC

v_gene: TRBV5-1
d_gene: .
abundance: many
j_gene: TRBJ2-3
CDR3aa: CASSLGQGWDTQYF
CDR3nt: TGCGCCAGCAGCCTGGGGCAGGGATGGGATACGCAGTATTTT

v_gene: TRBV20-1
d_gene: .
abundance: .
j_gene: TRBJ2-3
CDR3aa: CSVELGGPTDTQYF
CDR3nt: TGCAGTGTTGAGCTAGGGGGGCCCACAGATACGCAGTATTTT

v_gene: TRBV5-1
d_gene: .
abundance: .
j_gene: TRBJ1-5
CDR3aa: CASSPSGISNQPQHF
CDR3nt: TGCGCCAGCAGCCCCTCCGGGATTAGCAATCAGCCCCAGCATTTT